A selection of T cell receptor beta chains follows, all from one sample in a study of cytomegalovirus exposure and HLA in healthy donors. Clones were read by immunoSEQ multiplex PCR, and TCRdb kept only the in-frame ones, dropping some. The repertoire holds 65,000 to 90,000 clones, over 70% seen once, with about 2.9% in the top ten. Sequenced: PBMCs. All receptors come from a man aged 40-49 years in good health and CMV-seronegative. The CDR3 runs from the conserved cysteine through the conserved F or W.

TRBJ2-7 | TRBV12-5 | CASGLRLSDTDSYEQYF
TRBJ1-5 | TRBV4-1 | CASSQEEGAVAQHF
TRBJ2-1 | TRBV29-1 | CSLRGGGNYNEQFF
TRBJ2-7 | TRBV30 | CAWSFGTVYEQYF
TRBJ2-7 | TRBV7-6 | CASRNLLGQGVNYEQYF
TRBJ1-5 | TRBV27 | CASSYESSNQPQHF
TRBJ2-1 | TRBV5-4 | CASSLDRGGEQFF
TRBJ1-2 | TRBV19 | CASSIGDSNYGYTF
TRBJ2-1 | TRBV11-1 | CASRVREGYNEQFF
TRBJ1-2 | TRBV5-1 | CASSLDRPYGYTF
TRBJ1-4 | TRBV7-9 | CASSLTMTDRVGEKLFF
TRBJ2-5 | TRBV5-6 | CASSLGGQGYQETQYF
TRBJ1-1 | TRBV5-1 | CASSLETPGRTEAFF
TRBJ2-1 | TRBV18 | CASSGNKNNEQFF
TRBJ2-1 | TRBV4-1 | CASSQALARYNEQFF
TRBJ2-2 | TRBV29-1 | CSVGLGGGSTGELFF
TRBJ2-7 | TRBV11-3 | CASSYQGQVDEQYF
TRBJ2-7 | TRBV10-3 | CAISKKSPGQTISYEQYF
TRBJ1-4 | TRBV2 | CASSVGTTTNEKLFF
TRBJ1-2 | TRBV5-1 | CASSFPGQVNGYTF
TRBJ2-5 | TRBV18 | CASSPGLAGVTETQYF
TRBJ2-5 | TRBV28 | CASSWGLAGGRYQETQYF
TRBJ2-7 | TRBV27 | CASSPNPGYEQYF
TRBJ2-7 | TRBV7-9 | CASSGTYEQYF
TRBJ2-7 | TRBV29-1 | CSVPGQGGAGYDEQYF
TRBJ2-1 | TRBV7-9 | CASSLTTGGVDEQFF
TRBJ1-2 | TRBV10-3 | CAIRASDRIDGYTF
TRBJ2-6 | TRBV5-4 | CASSLRAGVSSGANVLTF
TRBJ2-7 | TRBV5-6 | CASSLEAGSYEQYF
TRBJ1-2 | TRBV11-2 | CASSSPEAVGYTF
TRBJ1-2 | TRBV27 | CASSLSWTGPGDYGYTF
TRBJ1-1 | TRBV2 | CASSDWGEVGFAEAFF
TRBJ1-1 | TRBV18 | CASSPGHRNTEAFF
TRBJ2-7 | TRBV6-5 | CASSYVGDSYEQYF
TRBJ1-4 | TRBV19 | CASSEGTNEKLFF
TRBJ2-4 | TRBV30 | CAWSVQGASKNIQYF
TRBJ2-6 | TRBV7-9 | CASSLTGGIAGANVLTF
TRBJ1-5 | TRBV28 | CASTLGGVGNQPQHF
TRBJ1-1 | TRBV6-5 | CASSHRTGENTEAFF
TRBJ1-1 | TRBV28 | CASSLPLKNTEAFF
TRBJ1-5 | TRBV15 | CATSRDPGSNQPQHF
TRBJ1-3 | TRBV2 | CARGDAGGRDTIYF
TRBJ2-7 | TRBV7-8 | CASSWTSGGASSYEQYF
TRBJ1-1 | TRBV28 | CASSTHREMNTEAFF
TRBJ2-4 | TRBV27 | CASRGLDRGIQYF
TRBJ2-7 | TRBV5-1 | CASSWGSGATYEQYF
TRBJ1-1 | TRBV7-2 | CASSSGQGGAEAFF
TRBJ2-7 | TRBV6-5 | CASSLRTSGGASEQYF
TRBJ2-5 | TRBV6-1 | CASRQGAEETQYF
TRBJ2-7 | TRBV19 | CASSIGDRGLGYEQYF
TRBJ1-1 | TRBV7-3 | CASSTRQGADEAFF
TRBJ2-7 | TRBV11-3 | CASSRPGISEQYF
TRBJ1-1 | TRBV28 | CASTAGRGLNTEAFF
TRBJ2-1 | TRBV19 | CASTTTSGGSYNEQFF
TRBJ2-2 | TRBV7-2 | CASSARQGTGELFF
TRBJ2-7 | TRBV6-6 | CASSYAWGQGMREQYF
TRBJ2-5 | TRBV5-1 | CASSLVPGGLEETQYF
TRBJ2-5 | TRBV10-3 | CAIRRAGQNQETQYF
TRBJ2-1 | TRBV27 | CASSSNLRSGGNEQFF